The 21 T cell receptor beta chains given below trace back to one sample, sequenced in a study of cytomegalovirus exposure and HLA in healthy donors. PCR primers comprised 60 Vbeta and 13 Jbeta primers. Assay used: immunoSEQ multiplex PCR; TCRdb lists only in-frame clones, some missing. The sample lists about 250,000 clones; roughly 80% were seen once. What was sequenced was PBMCs. All receptors derive from a girl aged 2 to 10 in good health and CMV-seronegative.

The chain recombines TRBV5-1 with TRBJ2-5; maybe TRBD2 (5 bases). Trimming removed 0 bases at V and 2 bases at J, with 20 bases between. The CDR3 has 18 amino acids. Germline V gene lookup returns CDR1 SGHRS and CDR2 YFSETQ. The CDR3 sequence: CASSLGLAGLVAQETQYF. The DNA for the CDR3 is TGCGCCAGCAGCTTGGGGCTGGCGGGCCTGGTGGCACAAGAGACCCAGTACTTC.

The chain uses TRBV9 and TRBJ1-1; TRBD1 might be the D (6 bases). CDR1 and CDR2 from the germline V gene are SGDLS and YYNGEE. V dropped 5 bases and J dropped 6 bases, with 20 bases sitting between them. The CDR3 loop spans 15 amino acids. CDR3: CASSSNQGLGAEAFF. In DNA, the CDR3 is TGTGCCAGCAGTTCGAATCAGGGGTTAGGAGCTGAAGCTTTCTTT.

The chain employs TRBV7-9 and TRBJ2-7; 7 bases align to TRBD1. CDR1 SEHNR and CDR2 FQNEAQ come from the germline V gene (reference sequence). The CDR3 covers 17 residues. V lost 3 bases and J lost 9; bases outside the gene matches: 20. The chain's CDR3 is CASSFFIPGQRLRGQYF. The CDR3 nucleotides are TGTGCCAGCAGCTTCTTTATTCCGGGACAGAGATTACGAGGGCAGTACTTC.

The chain recombines TRBV2 with TRBJ1-5, with D possibly TRBD1 on 6 matching bases. Trimming cost V 6 bases and J 3 bases, with 9 bases left between them. Looked up from germline, CDR1 is SNHLY and CDR2 is FYNNEI. This CDR3 is built from 13 residues. The CDR3 reads CASRRDINQPQHF. The CDR3, as DNA: TGTGCCAGCAGGAGGGACATCAATCAGCCCCAGCATTTT. Complete variable domain (other parts from reference TRBV2 and TRBJ1-5): EPEVTQTPSHQVTQMGQEVILRCVPISNHLYFYWYRQILGQKVEFLVSFYNNEISEKSEIFDDQFSVERPDGSNFTLKIRSTKLEDSAMYFCASRRDINQPQHFGDGTRLSIL.

This clone was counted a few times. This chain links TRBV13 with TRBJ2-7, with 7 bases identical to TRBD2. Germline CDR1 is PRHDT and CDR2 is FYEKMQ (reference sequence). CDR3 size: 12 residues. Trimming cost V 5 bases and J 6 bases; bases outside gene matches: 4. For the CDR3, the DNA is TGTGCCAGCAGCCTTACGGGAGGCGAGCAGTACTTC. Translating it yields CASSLTGGEQYF.

This chain joins TRBV6-5 and TRBJ2-7, with D possibly being TRBD2 (6 bases). CDR3 size: 14 residues. The V gene lost 5 bases and the J gene lost 2 bases, with 13 bases spanning the gap. Germline CDR1 and CDR2: MNHEY and SVGAGI. The CDR3 DNA sequence: TGTGCCAGCAGTGCGACTAGTCTAGCCTACGAGCAGTACTTC. Residues: CASSATSLAYEQYF.

This chain links TRBV9 with TRBJ1-5, with 9 bases lining up with TRBD1. The germline V gene encodes CDR1 SGDLS and CDR2 YYNGEE. The CDR3 has 15 amino acids. V dropped 4 bases and J dropped 5; count of bases not matched to a gene: 7. The CDR3 coding sequence is TGTGCCAGCAGCATCGGGACAGGGCGGGATCAGCCCCAGCATTTT. Its protein product is CASSIGTGRDQPQHF.

The chain couples TRBV18 to TRBJ2-1, with a tentative D call TRBD2 (5 bases). Germline V CDR1 and CDR2: KGHSH, LQKENI. The CDR3 totals 16 residues. The V end lost 2 bases, the J end lost 0 bases, and 11 bases lay between the germline ends. The CDR3 here is CASSPFEGSSYNEQFF. CDR3 DNA sequence: TGTGCCAGCTCACCATTTGAGGGTAGCTCCTACAATGAGCAGTTCTTC.

This clone has a handful of counts. The rearrangement links TRBV20-1 to TRBJ2-1; D is possibly TRBD2 (5 bases). Per the germline V gene, CDR1 is DFQATT and CDR2 is SNEGSKA (reference sequence). Trimming pared 1 base from V and 10 bases from J, leaving 5 bases between. The CDR3 contains 10 residues. DNA for the CDR3: TGCAGTGCTAGAGGACTAGAGCAGTTCTTC. Protein sequence: CSARGLEQFF.

This chain joins TRBV6-5 and TRBJ1-4; 9 bases align to TRBD1. V shed 2 bases, J shed 9 bases, and the junction held 4 bases outside the gene matches. The germline V gene has CDR1 MNHEY and CDR2 SVGAGI. There are 14 residues in the CDR3. The CDR3 DNA sequence: TGTGCCAGCAGTTACGAGGGGACAGGGAAAAAACTGTTTTTT. Translated: CASSYEGTGKKLFF.

The V call is TRBV15, the J call TRBJ2-1, with 8 bases fitting TRBD2. Trimming cost V 1 base and J 6 bases; bases outside gene matches: 5. Germline V gene sequence: CDR1 LNHNV, CDR2 YYDKDF (reference sequence). The CDR3 spans 15 residues. The CDR3 is CATSRVRGGSNEQFF. The CDR3 DNA reads TGTGCCACCAGCAGAGTACGGGGGGGAAGCAATGAGCAGTTCTTC.

This rearrangement joins TRBV7-9 to TRBJ1-1; a possible D gene is TRBD1 (5 bases). The CDR3 loop spans 16 amino acids. Germline V gene data show CDR1 as SEHNR and CDR2 as FQNEAQ (reference sequence). V was pared by 0 bases and J by 2 bases, with 13 bases between. CDR3 nucleotides: TGTGCCAGCAGCTTAGCCCCCGGCAGGGCCAACACTGAAGCTTTCTTT. Translation gives CASSLAPGRANTEAFF. The whole variable domain, filled in from reference TRBV7-9 and TRBJ1-1, reads DTGVSQNPRHKITKRGQNVTFRCDPISEHNRLYWYRQTLGQGPEFLTYFQNEAQLEKSRLLSDRFSAERPKGSFSTLEIQRTEQGDSAMYLCASSLAPGRANTEAFFGQGTRLTVV.

V and J are TRBV7-4 and TRBJ2-5; 7 nucleotides match TRBD2. With 10 bases clipped from V and 2 bases from J, the junction kept 7 bases outside the gene matches. The CDR3 length is 13 residues. Germline V gene data show CDR1 as SGHVT and CDR2 as SQSDAQ. The DNA of the CDR3 is TGTGCCACCCTCAAGCGGGATCAAGAGACCCAGTACTTC. This codes for CATLKRDQETQYF.

V gene TRBV29-1 combines with J gene TRBJ1-2; 8 bases agree with TRBD1. The junction had 8 bases not matched to a gene; V was cut back by 3 bases and J by 5 bases. Germline V gene sequence: CDR1 SQVTM, CDR2 ANQGSEA. This CDR3 has 14 residues. The DNA for the CDR3 is TGCAGCGTTGATGACACAGGGGGTGGGTATGGCTACACCTTC. Its protein is CSVDDTGGGYGYTF.

This clone was seen a handful of times. The V and J genes are TRBV28 and TRBJ1-6; 9 bases map to TRBD1. The CDR3 is made up of 16 amino acids. V lost 5 bases to trimming and J lost 10 bases; unmatched junction nucleotides: 12. Germline loops: CDR1 MDHEN, CDR2 SYDVKM. CDR3: CASSTTPGQGKSPLHF. CDR3 DNA: TGTGCCAGCAGTACGACTCCGGGACAGGGCAAATCACCCCTCCACTTT.

This sequence joins TRBV10-1 and TRBJ1-4, with D possibly TRBD1 on 6 matching bases. Germline CDR1 is WNHNN and CDR2 is SYGVQD (reference sequence). Trimming stripped 2 bases from V and 7 bases from J, with 8 bases between. The CDR3 is made up of 13 amino acids. This chain's CDR3 is CASSEGQLEKLFF. The CDR3 DNA reads TGCGCCAGCAGTGAGGGACAGCTTGAAAAACTGTTTTTT.

This chain uses TRBV30 with TRBJ1-2; a possible D gene is TRBD1 (5 bases). CDR1 is GTSNPN, CDR2 SVGIG, per germline (reference sequence). With 3 bases removed from V and 6 bases from J, the gap between germline ends came to 14 bases. The CDR3 runs to 13 residues. The CDR3 reads CAWRKAGLDGYTF. CDR3 sequence (DNA): TGTGCCTGGAGAAAGGCAGGGCTGGATGGCTACACCTTC.

This chain joins TRBV6-5 and TRBJ2-5; possibly TRBD2 for D (7 bases). The CDR3 consists of 14 residues. Germline CDR1 is MNHEY and CDR2 is SVGAGI. V lost 6 bases and J 1 base, leaving 12 bases between the germline ends. The CDR3 sequence: CASSRRGAQETQYF. In DNA, the CDR3 is TGTGCCAGCAGCCGCCGGGGGGCCCAAGAGACCCAGTACTTC.

This chain uses TRBV7-6 with TRBJ1-2, with a tentative D call TRBD1 (6 bases). Germline assignment: CDR1 SGHVS and CDR2 FNYEAQ. The CDR3 length is 12 residues. The V end was cut by 5 bases, the J end by 8 bases, with 12 bases between. For the CDR3, the DNA is TGTGCCAGCAGCCCAGGGACAAGCGGCTACACCTTC. This encodes CASSPGTSGYTF.

This clone was detected only a few times. The chain combines TRBV28 with TRBJ2-1; 7 bases agree with TRBD2. This CDR3 spans 16 amino acids. Trimming removed 6 bases from V and 6 bases from J; junction bases left unmatched: 14. Germline CDR1 MDHEN, CDR2 SYDVKM. CDR3 in DNA: TGTGCCAGCAGCCCTAATTGGGGCGGGAGTTTCAATGAGCAGTTCTTC. This encodes CASSPNWGGSFNEQFF.

This chain uses TRBV7-9 with TRBJ2-5; maybe TRBD2 (5 bases). This CDR3 has 15 residues. Germline V gene data show CDR1 as SEHNR and CDR2 as FQNEAQ (reference sequence). The V and J ends lost 1 base and 2 bases respectively, with 11 bases between them. CDR3 sequence: CASSLERRMQETQYF. CDR3 in DNA: TGTGCCAGCAGCTTAGAGAGGAGGATGCAAGAGACCCAGTACTTC.